This passage covers 3 T cell receptor beta chains from one sample sequenced in a study of blood T cell repertoires in COVID-19. This table comes from immunoSEQ multiplex PCR, and its TCRdb copy is limited to in-frame clones, with some not included. This sample carries nearly 200,000 clones, roughly 80% of them seen once, and the ten largest clones take approximately 0.97%. Material for sequencing was peripheral blood. The receptors originated from a man aged 55 to 70 with COVID-19, enrolled during active disease.

V is TRBV11-1 and J is TRBJ2-7; 9 bases align to TRBD2. The junction had 4 bases not matched to a gene; V was cut back by 6 bases and J by 1 base. The CDR3 sequence is 14 residues long. CDR1 SGHAT and CDR2 FQDESV come from the germline V gene (reference sequence). CDR3 protein: CASSSTSGSYEQYF. The CDR3 DNA is TGTGCCAGCAGTTCGACTAGCGGTTCCTACGAGCAGTACTTC.

CDR3 nucleotides: TGCGCCAACATCCCCTTCGGGGGAGGGGGCTCCTACAATGAGCAGTTCTTC. It translates to CANIPFGGGGSYNEQFF. The chain joins TRBV10-1 to TRBJ2-1; a weak D match, TRBD2 (7 bases). Per germline, CDR1 WNHNN and CDR2 SYGVQD (reference sequence). This CDR3 is 17 amino acids long. V was cut by 10 bases and J by 0 bases, with 22 bases left in between.

The chain is built from TRBV7-2 and TRBJ2-2, with TRBD2 as a possible D gene (7 bases). The CDR3 is 14 amino acids. With 8 bases removed from V and 3 bases from J, the gap between germline ends came to 13 bases. Germline values: CDR1 SGHTA, CDR2 FQGNSA. The chain's CDR3 is CASRKGGDTGELFF. In DNA, the CDR3 is TGTGCCAGCCGAAAAGGGGGGGACACCGGGGAGCTGTTTTTT.